The 17 T cell receptor beta chains listed next were all sequenced from one sample in a study of T-cell reconstitution after alpha-beta-depleted transplantation in children (dated by TCRdb to 2016 to 2017). Library preparation used PCR. Sequencing instrument: Illumina HiSeq 2500. To normalize quantification of the TCRbeta repertoire, the TCR libraries were built with molecular barcoding that relied on unique molecular identifiers. Starting from the raw public reads, TCRdb applied fastp trimming at Q25, assembled clones with MiXCR and retained in-frame beta chains. Rows merge per CDR3 protein into single entries with the most common DNA and genes. Counted in this sample were hundreds of thousands of distinct CDR3 sequences; roughly a tenth of them appeared once. Of the sample, around 4% falls within the top ten clones. The sequencing here drew on PBMCs from the stem cell graft donor, taken from the stem cell graft. These receptor sequences come from a human donor who donated a stem cell graft to a child with acute myeloid leukemia.

This clonotype was picked up many times. The chain is built from TRBV20-1 and TRBJ2-5; D is uncertain. V lost 3 bases, J lost 3 bases, and 11 bases lay in between. The CDR3 consists of 13 residues. From germline, CDR1 is DFQATT and CDR2 SNEGSKA (reference sequence). The DNA of the CDR3 is TGCAGTGCTAGTTCCCCCCCTGAAGAGACCCAGTACTTC. Protein: CSASSPPEETQYF.

The CDR3 sequence is CASSYSRQGAYNEQFF. The CDR3 nucleotides are TGTGCCAGCAGTTACTCGAGGCAGGGGGCGTACAATGAGCAGTTCTTC. V and J are TRBV6-2 or TRBV6-3 and TRBJ2-1, with 8 nucleotides matching TRBD1. The germline V gene encodes CDR1 MNHEY and CDR2 SVGEGT. The V segment lost 0 bases and the J segment 4 bases; nucleotides outside the gene matches: 5. This CDR3 spans 16 amino acids.

This clonotype was seen repeatedly, ten times or more. The V call is TRBV29-1, the J call TRBJ2-1; D gene uncertain. The germline CDR1 and CDR2 sequences are SQVTM and ANQGSEA. Trimming pared 6 bases from V and 2 bases from J, leaving 14 bases between. The CDR3 sequence is 14 residues long. The CDR3 DNA follows: TGCAGCGTGAATGAGGTTGGGACCTACAATGAGCAGTTCTTC. Its translation: CSVNEVGTYNEQFF.

This clonotype appeared many times. The chain combines TRBV9 with TRBJ2-7, with D perhaps TRBD2 (6 bases). Germline V gene data show CDR1 as SGDLS and CDR2 as YYNGEE. This CDR3 is 15 amino acids long. Trimming removed 1 base at V and 4 bases at J, with 15 bases between. Here the CDR3 DNA reads TGTGCCAGCAGCGTATCGGGAGAGGGTCATTACGAGCAGTACTTC. Translation gives CASSVSGEGHYEQYF.

This clonotype was found a few times. V is TRBV5-1 and J is TRBJ2-7; 7 bases match TRBD2. J gave up 2 bases and V 1 base, and 15 bases lay outside the gene matches. The CDR3 runs 18 residues. The germline V gene encodes CDR1 SGHRS and CDR2 YFSETQ. The CDR3 DNA reads TGCGCCAGCAGCTTGCCTCACTCTAGCGGCCGGGCGCCCTACGAGCAGTACTTC. It codes for CASSLPHSSGRAPYEQYF.

The V and J genes are TRBV6-1 and TRBJ2-7; 8 nucleotides align to TRBD2. Losses at the gene ends were 8 bases for V and 7 bases for J; bases not matched to a gene: 16. There are 15 residues in the CDR3. Looked up from germline, CDR1 is MNHNS and CDR2 is SASEGT. The CDR3, as DNA: TGTGCCAGCTGCGCACGGGGACTAGGGGGATTGGAGCAGTACTTC. It specifies CASCARGLGGLEQYF.

This clonotype was counted only a few times. This chain joins TRBV6-1 and TRBJ1-5, with D possibly matching TRBD1 (6 bases). The CDR3 is 14 residues long. Germline V gene data show CDR1 as MNHNS and CDR2 as SASEGT. Trimming removed 3 bases at V and 6 bases at J, with 12 bases between. For the CDR3, the DNA is TGTGCCAGCAGTGACTACAGGGCATCTCAGCCCCAGCATTTT. This codes for CASSDYRASQPQHF.

This clonotype occurred a few times. The rearrangement joins TRBV29-1 to TRBJ1-1; tentatively, D is TRBD1 (6 bases). V lost 6 bases to trimming and J lost 5 bases, with 16 bases between them. Germline CDR1 SQVTM, CDR2 ANQGSEA. The CDR3 totals 13 residues. The CDR3 spells CSVRRGGNTEAFF. The CDR3 DNA sequence: TGCAGCGTCAGAAGGGGGGGGAATACTGAAGCTTTCTTT.

This clonotype was counted a few times. This chain joins TRBV20-1 and TRBJ2-7; D may be TRBD1 (5 bases). V shed 0 bases and J shed 3 bases, with 24 bases lying between them. The length of the CDR3 is 18 residues. Germline loops: CDR1 DFQATT, CDR2 SNEGSKA (reference sequence). The chain's CDR3 is CSARDVISMGPTLYEQYF. The CDR3 nucleotides read TGCAGTGCTAGAGATGTTATAAGCATGGGGCCCACACTCTACGAGCAGTACTTC.

The rearrangement joins TRBV12-3 or TRBV12-4 to TRBJ1-2, with a tentative D call TRBD1 (6 bases). Trimming left V 2 bases short and J 8 bases short, with 18 bases between. The CDR3 runs 15 residues. The CDR3 nucleotides read TGTGCCAGCAGTTTATTCTCCAGGGGACCAGGGGGCTACACCTTC. It specifies CASSLFSRGPGGYTF.

This clonotype was observed at least ten times. CDR3 DNA: TGTGCCAGCAGCCAAGGAAGAGGCCCGGCCACAGATACGCAGTATTTT. Translated: CASSQGRGPATDTQYF. V is TRBV4-2 and J is TRBJ2-3; D not certain. Per germline, CDR1 LGHNA and CDR2 YNFKEQ. CDR3 size: 16 residues. V lost 1 base and J 2 bases, leaving 13 bases between the germline ends.

The chain joins TRBV20-1 to TRBJ2-3; 8 bases line up with TRBD2. The germline CDR1 and CDR2 sequences are DFQATT and SNEGSKA (reference sequence). The CDR3 has 14 amino acids. The trim removed 1 base at V and 6 bases at J, leaving 6 bases unmatched. The CDR3 DNA is TGCAGTGCTAGAGCGGGAGGGCCGTTGGATACGCAGTATTTT. This gives the protein CSARAGGPLDTQYF.

A few counts support this clonotype. V and J are TRBV12-3 or TRBV12-4 and TRBJ1-1, with a weak D call TRBD1 (6 bases). Trimming shortened V by 7 bases and J by 0 bases, and 12 bases separated the two germline ends. The CDR3 spans 14 residues. CDR3 protein: CASKGGMMNTEAFF. CDR3 in DNA: TGTGCCAGCAAGGGGGGGATGATGAACACTGAAGCTTTCTTT.

This chain connects TRBV15 to TRBJ2-7, with D possibly called TRBD1 or TRBD2 (6 bases each). Trimming stripped 3 bases from V and 3 bases from J, with 12 bases between. The CDR3 consists of 14 residues. Germline assignment: CDR1 LNHNV and CDR2 YYDKDF (reference sequence). Written as DNA, the CDR3 is TGTGCCACCAGCAGCTCCGGGGGCTTCTACGAGCAGTACTTC. Translation gives CATSSSGGFYEQYF.

This clonotype turned up a few times. V and J are TRBV29-1 and TRBJ2-7; 7 bases are shared with TRBD1. CDR1 and CDR2 (germline): SQVTM, ANQGSEA. The CDR3 contains 12 residues. Losses at the gene ends were 1 base for V and 6 bases for J; bases not matched to a gene: 3. CDR3 in DNA: TGCAGCGTTGAAGGGGACAGAGCCGAGCAGTACTTC. This codes for CSVEGDRAEQYF.

This clonotype was recorded at least ten times. This chain joins TRBV7-2 and TRBJ2-1; TRBD1 or TRBD2 may be the D gene (5 bases each). Trimming cost V 5 bases and J 2 bases, with 13 bases left between them. CDR1 is SGHTA and CDR2 is FQGNSA in the germline V gene. The CDR3 consists of 15 residues. Here the CDR3 DNA reads TGTGCCAGCAGCACCTACACGGGACCCTACAATGAGCAGTTCTTC. Translated, it gives CASSTYTGPYNEQFF.

This clonotype was seen many times. V and J are TRBV20-1 and TRBJ1-1; no clear D. The CDR3 is 10 residues long. Germline CDR1 and CDR2: DFQATT and SNEGSKA (reference sequence). CDR3 DNA sequence: TGCGGCGGACGTATCACTGAAGCTTTCTTT. Translation gives CGGRITEAFF.